The present T cell receptor (beta chain) was sequenced within a study of T cells expressing NK-cell markers. About the study: Seven of the eight sequenced donors were HCMV-seropositive; one was seronegative. Study-wide results and limits: Several donors likewise had their CD3+CD56-NKG2C+ fraction led by these clonotypes.

Making the TCR beta cDNA relied on 5'RACE template switching with UMIs. Following a re-call of the 5' RACE reads, TCRdb has one entry per CDR3 protein and lacks DNA. Recorded here are 400,000 or so distinct CDR3 sequences; the top ten clones represent roughly 10%. The CDR3 is made up of 14 amino acids. Looked up from germline, CDR1 is DFQATT and CDR2 is SNEGSKA (reference sequence). With respect to this clonotype: Its antigen is unknown.

This TCR was recovered from a woman aged 50 to 60 in good health. This rearrangement joins TRBV20-1 to TRBJ1-1. The sequencing sample was made of blood T cells: a sorted CD56 or NKG2C T cell subset, CD4+ or CD8+ T cells, or bulk PBMC T cells (not recorded which). The CDR3 spells CSAREANIPNGAFF.